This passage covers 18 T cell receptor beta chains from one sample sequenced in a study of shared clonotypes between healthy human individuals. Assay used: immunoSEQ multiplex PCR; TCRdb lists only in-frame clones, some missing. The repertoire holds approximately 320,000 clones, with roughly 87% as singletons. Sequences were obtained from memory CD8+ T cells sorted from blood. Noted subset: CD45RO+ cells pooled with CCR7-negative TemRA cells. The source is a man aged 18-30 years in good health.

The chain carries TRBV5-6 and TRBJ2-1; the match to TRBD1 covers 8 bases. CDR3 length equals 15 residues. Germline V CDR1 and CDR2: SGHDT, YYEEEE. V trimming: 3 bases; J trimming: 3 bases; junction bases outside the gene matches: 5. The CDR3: CASSWGQVLYNEQFF. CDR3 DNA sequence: TGTGCCAGCAGCTGGGGACAGGTTCTCTACAATGAGCAGTTCTTC.

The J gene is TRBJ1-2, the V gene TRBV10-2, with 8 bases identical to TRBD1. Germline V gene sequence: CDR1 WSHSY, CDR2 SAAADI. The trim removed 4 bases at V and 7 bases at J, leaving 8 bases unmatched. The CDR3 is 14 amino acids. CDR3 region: CASSVDRAIGGYTF. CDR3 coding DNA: TGCGCCAGCAGTGTGGACAGGGCGATAGGTGGCTACACCTTC.

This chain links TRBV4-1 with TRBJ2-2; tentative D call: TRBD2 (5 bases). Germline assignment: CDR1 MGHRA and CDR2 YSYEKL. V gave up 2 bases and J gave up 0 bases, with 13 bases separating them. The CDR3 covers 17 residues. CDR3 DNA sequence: TGCGCCAGCAGCCAATTTGTCGGGAAAACGAACACCGGGGAGCTGTTTTTT. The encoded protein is CASSQFVGKTNTGELFF.

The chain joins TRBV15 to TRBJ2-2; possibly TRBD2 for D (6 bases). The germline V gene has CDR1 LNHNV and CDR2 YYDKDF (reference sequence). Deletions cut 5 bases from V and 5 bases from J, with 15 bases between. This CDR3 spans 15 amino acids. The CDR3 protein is CATSPPAGWTGELFF. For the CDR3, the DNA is TGTGCCACCAGCCCCCCTGCGGGATGGACCGGGGAGCTGTTTTTT.

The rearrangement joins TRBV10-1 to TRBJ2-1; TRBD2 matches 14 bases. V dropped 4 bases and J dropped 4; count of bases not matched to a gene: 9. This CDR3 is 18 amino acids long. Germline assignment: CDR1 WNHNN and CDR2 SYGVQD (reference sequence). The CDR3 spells CASSAGSGLAGVYNEQFF. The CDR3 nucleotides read TGCGCCAGCAGTGCCGGATCGGGACTAGCGGGGGTATACAATGAGCAGTTCTTC.

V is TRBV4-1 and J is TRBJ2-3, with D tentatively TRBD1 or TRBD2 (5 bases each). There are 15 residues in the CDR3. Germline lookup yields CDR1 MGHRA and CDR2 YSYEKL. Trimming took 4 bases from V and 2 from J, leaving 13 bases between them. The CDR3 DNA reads TGCGCCAGCAGCCCCGGGACGTACTTCACAGATACGCAGTATTTT. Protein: CASSPGTYFTDTQYF.

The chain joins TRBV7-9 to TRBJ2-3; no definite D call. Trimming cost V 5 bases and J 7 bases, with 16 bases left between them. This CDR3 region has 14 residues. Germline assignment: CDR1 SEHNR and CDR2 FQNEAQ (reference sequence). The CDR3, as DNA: TGTGCCAGCAGCCCTTCCCGAGCCATGCATACGCAGTATTTT. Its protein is CASSPSRAMHTQYF.

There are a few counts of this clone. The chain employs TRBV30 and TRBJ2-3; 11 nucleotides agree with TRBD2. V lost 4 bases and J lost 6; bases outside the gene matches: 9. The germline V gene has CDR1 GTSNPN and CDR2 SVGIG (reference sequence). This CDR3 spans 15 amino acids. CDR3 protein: CAWNSGLAGGDTQYF. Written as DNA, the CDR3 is TGTGCCTGGAATTCAGGACTAGCGGGTGGGGATACGCAGTATTTT.

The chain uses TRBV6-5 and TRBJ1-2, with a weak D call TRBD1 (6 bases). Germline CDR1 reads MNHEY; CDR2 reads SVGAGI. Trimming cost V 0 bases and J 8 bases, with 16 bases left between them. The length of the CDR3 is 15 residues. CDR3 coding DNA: TGTGCCAGCAGTTACTCAGGGGGAGTCCTCGAAGGCTACACCTTC. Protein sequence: CASSYSGGVLEGYTF.

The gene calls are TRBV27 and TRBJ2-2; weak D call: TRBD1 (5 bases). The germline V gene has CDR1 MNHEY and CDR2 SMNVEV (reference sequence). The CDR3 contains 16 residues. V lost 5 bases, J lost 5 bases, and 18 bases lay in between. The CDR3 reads CASSAITGVGTGELFF. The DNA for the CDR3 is TGTGCCAGCAGTGCGATTACAGGCGTCGGAACCGGGGAGCTGTTTTTT.

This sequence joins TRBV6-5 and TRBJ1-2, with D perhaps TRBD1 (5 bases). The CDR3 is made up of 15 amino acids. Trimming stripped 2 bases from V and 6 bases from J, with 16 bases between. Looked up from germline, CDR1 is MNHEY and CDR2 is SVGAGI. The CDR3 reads CASSYASATDDGYTF. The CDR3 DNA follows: TGTGCCAGCAGTTACGCGTCGGCGACAGATGATGGCTACACCTTC.

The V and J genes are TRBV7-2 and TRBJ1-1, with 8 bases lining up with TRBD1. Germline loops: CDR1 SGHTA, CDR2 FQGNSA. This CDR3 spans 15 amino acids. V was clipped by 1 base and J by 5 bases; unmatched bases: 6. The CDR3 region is CASSLGHRGGTEAFF. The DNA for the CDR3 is TGTGCCAGCAGCTTAGGCCACAGGGGGGGAACTGAAGCTTTCTTT.

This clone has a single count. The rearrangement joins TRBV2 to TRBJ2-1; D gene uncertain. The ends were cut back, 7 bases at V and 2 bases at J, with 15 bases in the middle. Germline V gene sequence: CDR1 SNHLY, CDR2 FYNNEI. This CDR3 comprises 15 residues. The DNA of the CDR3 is TGTGCCAGCAATGACGCCGGGCTAGCCTACAATGAGCAGTTCTTC. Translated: CASNDAGLAYNEQFF.

CDR3 region: CASSGGTHPNYGYTF. The CDR3 nucleotides are TGCGCCAGCAGCGGAGGGACACATCCTAACTATGGCTACACCTTC. The chain uses TRBV4-1 and TRBJ1-2; possible D gene TRBD1, 6 bases. Germline-derived CDR1 and CDR2 are MGHRA and YSYEKL. This CDR3 contains 15 residues. Trimming shortened V by 5 bases and J by 0 bases, and 13 bases separated the two germline ends.

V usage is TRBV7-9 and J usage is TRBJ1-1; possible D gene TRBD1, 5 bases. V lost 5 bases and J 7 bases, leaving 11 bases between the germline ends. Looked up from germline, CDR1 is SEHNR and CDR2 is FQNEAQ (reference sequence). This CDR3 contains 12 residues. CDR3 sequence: CASSTGGNEAFF. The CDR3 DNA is TGTGCCAGCAGCACAGGAGGGAATGAAGCTTTCTTT.

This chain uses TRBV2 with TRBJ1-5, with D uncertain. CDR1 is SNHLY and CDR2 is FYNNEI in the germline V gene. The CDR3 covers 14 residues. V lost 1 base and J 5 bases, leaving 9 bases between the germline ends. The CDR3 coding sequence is TGTGCCAGCAGTGAAGAGGGAAGCTATCAGCCCCAGCATTTT. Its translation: CASSEEGSYQPQHF.

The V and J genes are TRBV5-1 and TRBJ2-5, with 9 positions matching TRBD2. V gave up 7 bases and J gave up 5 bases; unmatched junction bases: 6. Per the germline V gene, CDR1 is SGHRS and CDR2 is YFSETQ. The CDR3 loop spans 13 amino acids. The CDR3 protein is CASSRGGGETQYF. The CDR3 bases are TGCGCCAGCTCGCGGGGGGGCGGCGAGACCCAGTACTTC.

CDR3 region: CASLGLAGERLYNEQFF. The CDR3 DNA sequence: TGTGCCAGCCTCGGACTAGCGGGGGAACGCCTCTACAATGAGCAGTTCTTC. V and J are TRBV7-9 and TRBJ2-1, with 13 positions matching TRBD2. Germline V gene data show CDR1 as SEHNR and CDR2 as FQNEAQ (reference sequence). This CDR3 spans 17 amino acids. The ends lost 8 bases at V and 3 bases at J; junction bases unmatched: 10.